This T cell receptor beta chain was identified during a study of blood T cell repertoires in COVID-19. Across the study: PBMCs, B-cell-depleted T cells, or T cells were the source of the cDNA or gDNA that made up the material.

The V end was cut by 0 bases, the J end by 8 bases, with 18 bases between. Germline CDR1 and CDR2: SGHDT and YYEEEE. The CDR3 sequence is 16 residues long. The data were produced by immunoSEQ multiplex PCR, yet TCRdb's version contains in-frame clones alone and is incomplete. The sample consists of 330,000 or so clones, approximately 90% of them appearing once. The sequencing input was peripheral blood. The chain has TRBV5-6 and TRBJ2-1; perhaps TRBD2 as D (5 bases). The TCR sequence derives from a man younger than 45 with COVID-19, enrolled during active disease. CDR3 bases: TGTGCCAGCAGCTTGGGGTTTCCTAGCTATAAGGATGAGCAGTTCTTC. Amino acid sequence: CASSLGFPSYKDEQFF.